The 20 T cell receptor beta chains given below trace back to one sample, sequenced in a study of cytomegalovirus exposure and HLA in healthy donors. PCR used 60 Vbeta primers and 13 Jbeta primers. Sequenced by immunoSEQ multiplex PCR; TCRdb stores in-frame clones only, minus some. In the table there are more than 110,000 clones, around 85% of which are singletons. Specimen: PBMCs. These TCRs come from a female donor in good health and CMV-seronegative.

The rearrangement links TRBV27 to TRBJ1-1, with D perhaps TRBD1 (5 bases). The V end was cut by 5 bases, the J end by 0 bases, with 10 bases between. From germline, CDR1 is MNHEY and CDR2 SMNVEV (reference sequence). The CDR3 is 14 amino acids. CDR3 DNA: TGTGCCAGCAGTGCGGGACTTTTGAACACTGAAGCTTTCTTT. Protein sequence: CASSAGLLNTEAFF.

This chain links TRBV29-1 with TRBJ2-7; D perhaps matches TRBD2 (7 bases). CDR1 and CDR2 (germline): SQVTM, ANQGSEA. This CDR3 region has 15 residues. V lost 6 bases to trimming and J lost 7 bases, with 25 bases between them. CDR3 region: CSVGVERGALGEQYF. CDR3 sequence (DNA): TGCAGCGTAGGAGTTGAACGGGGGGCGCTTGGGGAGCAGTACTTC.

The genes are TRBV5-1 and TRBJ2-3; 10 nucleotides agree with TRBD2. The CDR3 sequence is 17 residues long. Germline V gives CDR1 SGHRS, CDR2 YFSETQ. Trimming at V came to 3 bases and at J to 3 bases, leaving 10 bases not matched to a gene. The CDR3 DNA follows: TGCGCCAGCAGCTCCCGGACTAGCGGCAAAAATACAGATACGCAGTATTTT. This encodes CASSSRTSGKNTDTQYF.

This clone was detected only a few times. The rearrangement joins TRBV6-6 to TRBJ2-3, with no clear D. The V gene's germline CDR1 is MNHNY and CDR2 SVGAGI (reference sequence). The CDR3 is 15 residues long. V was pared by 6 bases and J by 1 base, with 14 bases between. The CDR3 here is CASSRGFTGTDTQYF. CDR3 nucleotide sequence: TGTGCCAGCAGCCGCGGATTCACCGGCACAGATACGCAGTATTTT.

CDR3 sequence reads: CASSSDVTSTDTQYF. The CDR3 DNA follows: TGTGCCAGCAGTTCTGATGTAACTAGCACAGATACGCAGTATTTT. The chain carries TRBV28 and TRBJ2-3; D ambiguous. Germline lookup yields CDR1 MDHEN and CDR2 SYDVKM. V gave up 4 bases and J gave up 0 bases, with 11 bases separating them. The CDR3 runs to 15 residues. The variable domain in full, with the rest retrieved from reference TRBV28 and TRBJ2-3, is DVKVTQSSRYLVKRTGEKVFLECVQDMDHENMFWYRQDPGLGLRLIYFSYDVKMKEKGDIPEGYSVSREKKERFSLILESASTNQTSMYLCASSSDVTSTDTQYFGPGTRLTVL.

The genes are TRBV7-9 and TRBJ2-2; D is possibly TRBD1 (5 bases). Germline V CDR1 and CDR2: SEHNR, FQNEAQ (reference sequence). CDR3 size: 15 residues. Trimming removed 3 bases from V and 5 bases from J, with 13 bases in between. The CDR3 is CASSLIGVLTGELFF. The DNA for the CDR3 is TGTGCCAGCAGCTTGATAGGGGTTTTGACCGGGGAGCTGTTTTTT.

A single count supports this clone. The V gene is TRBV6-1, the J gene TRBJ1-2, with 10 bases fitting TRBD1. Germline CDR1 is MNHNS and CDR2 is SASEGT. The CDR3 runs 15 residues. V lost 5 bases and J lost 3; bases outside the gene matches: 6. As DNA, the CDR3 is TGTGCCAGCAGTAAGACAGGGGGCATAGACTATGGCTACACCTTC. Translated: CASSKTGGIDYGYTF.

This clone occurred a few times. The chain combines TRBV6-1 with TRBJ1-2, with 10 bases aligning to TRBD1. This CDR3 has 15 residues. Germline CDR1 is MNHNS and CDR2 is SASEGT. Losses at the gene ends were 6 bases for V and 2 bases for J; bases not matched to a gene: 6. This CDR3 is CASRRDRGGNYGYTF. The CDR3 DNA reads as TGTGCCAGCAGACGGGACAGGGGTGGGAACTATGGCTACACCTTC.

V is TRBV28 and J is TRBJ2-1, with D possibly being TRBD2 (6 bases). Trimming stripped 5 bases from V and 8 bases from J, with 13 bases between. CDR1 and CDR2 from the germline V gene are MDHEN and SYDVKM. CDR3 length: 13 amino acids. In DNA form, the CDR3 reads TGTGCCAGCAGTCCGGAGGGCCTAGATGAGCAGTTCTTC. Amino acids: CASSPEGLDEQFF. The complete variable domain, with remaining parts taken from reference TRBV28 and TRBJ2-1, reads DVKVTQSSRYLVKRTGEKVFLECVQDMDHENMFWYRQDPGLGLRLIYFSYDVKMKEKGDIPEGYSVSREKKERFSLILESASTNQTSMYLCASSPEGLDEQFFGPGTRLTVL.

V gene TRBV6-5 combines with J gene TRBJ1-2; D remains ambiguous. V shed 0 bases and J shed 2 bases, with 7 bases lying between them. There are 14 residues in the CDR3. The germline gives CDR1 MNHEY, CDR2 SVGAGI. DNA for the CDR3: TGTGCCAGCAGTTACTCCCCCGGGAACTATGGCTACACCTTC. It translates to CASSYSPGNYGYTF.

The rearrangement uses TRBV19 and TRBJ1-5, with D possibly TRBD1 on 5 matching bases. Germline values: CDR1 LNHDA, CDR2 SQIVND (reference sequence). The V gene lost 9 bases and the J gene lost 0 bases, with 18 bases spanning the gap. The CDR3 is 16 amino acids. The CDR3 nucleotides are TGTGCCAGCGATGCAATAGGGGTTTATAGCAATCAGCCCCAGCATTTT. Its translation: CASDAIGVYSNQPQHF.

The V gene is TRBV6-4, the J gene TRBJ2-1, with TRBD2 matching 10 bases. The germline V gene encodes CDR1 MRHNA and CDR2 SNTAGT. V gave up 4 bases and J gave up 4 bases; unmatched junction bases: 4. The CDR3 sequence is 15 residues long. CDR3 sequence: CASSAIAGGYNEQFF. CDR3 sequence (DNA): TGTGCCAGCAGTGCCATAGCGGGAGGATACAATGAGCAGTTCTTC.

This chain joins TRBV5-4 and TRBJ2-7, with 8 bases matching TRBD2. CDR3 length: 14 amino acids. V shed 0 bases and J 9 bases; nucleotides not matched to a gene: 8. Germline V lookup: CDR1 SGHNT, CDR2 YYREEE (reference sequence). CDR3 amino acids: CASSLGAGVLAQYF. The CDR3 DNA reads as TGTGCCAGCAGCTTGGGAGCGGGAGTTCTGGCGCAGTACTTC.

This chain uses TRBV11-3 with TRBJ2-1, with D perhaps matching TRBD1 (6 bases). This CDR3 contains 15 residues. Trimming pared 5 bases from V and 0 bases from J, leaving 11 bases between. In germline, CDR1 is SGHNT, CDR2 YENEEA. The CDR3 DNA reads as TGTGCCAGCAGCCTTAGGGGGACCTCCTACAATGAGCAGTTCTTC. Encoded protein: CASSLRGTSYNEQFF.

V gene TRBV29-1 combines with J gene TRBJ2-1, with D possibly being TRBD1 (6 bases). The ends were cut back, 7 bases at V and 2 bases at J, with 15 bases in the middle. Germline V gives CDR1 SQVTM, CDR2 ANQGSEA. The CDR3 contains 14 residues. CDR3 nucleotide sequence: TGCAGCGACACCACAGGGTCGGCCTACAATGAGCAGTTCTTC. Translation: CSDTTGSAYNEQFF.

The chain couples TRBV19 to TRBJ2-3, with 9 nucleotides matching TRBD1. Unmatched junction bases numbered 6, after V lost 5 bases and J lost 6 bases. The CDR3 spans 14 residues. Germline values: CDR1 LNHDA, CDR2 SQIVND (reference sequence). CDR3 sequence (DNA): TGTGCCAGTAGTGGACAGGGGTCAATTGATACGCAGTATTTT. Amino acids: CASSGQGSIDTQYF.

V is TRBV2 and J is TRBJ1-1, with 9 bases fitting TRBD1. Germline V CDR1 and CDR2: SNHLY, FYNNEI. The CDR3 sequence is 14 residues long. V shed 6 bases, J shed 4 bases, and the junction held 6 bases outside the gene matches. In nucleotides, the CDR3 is TGTGCCAGCAGCACAGGGGGCGGGATCACTGAAGCTTTCTTT. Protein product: CASSTGGGITEAFF.

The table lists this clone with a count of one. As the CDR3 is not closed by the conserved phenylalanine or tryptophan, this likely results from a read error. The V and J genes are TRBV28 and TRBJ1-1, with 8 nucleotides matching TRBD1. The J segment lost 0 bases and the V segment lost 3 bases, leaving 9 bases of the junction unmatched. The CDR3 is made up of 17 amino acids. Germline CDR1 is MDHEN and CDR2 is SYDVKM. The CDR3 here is CASSFVRTGRMNTEAFV. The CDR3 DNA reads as TGTGCCAGCAGTTTTGTGCGGACAGGGCGCATGAACACTGAAGCTTTCGTT.

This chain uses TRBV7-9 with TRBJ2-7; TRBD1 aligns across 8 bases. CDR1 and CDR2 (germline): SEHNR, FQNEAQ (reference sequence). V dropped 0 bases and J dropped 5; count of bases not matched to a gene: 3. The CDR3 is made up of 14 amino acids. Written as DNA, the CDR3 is TGTGCCAGCAGCTTAGCTGGACAGGGAGACGAGCAGTACTTC. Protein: CASSLAGQGDEQYF.

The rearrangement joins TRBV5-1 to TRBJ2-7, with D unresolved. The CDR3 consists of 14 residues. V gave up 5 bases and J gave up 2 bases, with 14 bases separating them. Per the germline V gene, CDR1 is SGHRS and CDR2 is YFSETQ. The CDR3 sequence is CASRLTLTTYEQYF. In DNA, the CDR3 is TGCGCCAGCAGGTTGACGTTGACAACCTACGAGCAGTACTTC.